Each of the 5 T cell receptor beta chains below was sequenced from the same sample in a study of cytotoxic CD8 clonotypes in ibrutinib-treated CLL. Profiled with immunoSEQ multiplex PCR; TCRdb holds only in-frame clones, not every one. The sample has some 200,000 clones; roughly 65% are singletons. Sequencing used PBMCs, obtained after 12 months of ibrutinib treatment. Receptors were obtained from a human donor with chronic lymphocytic leukemia.

The chain carries TRBV25-1 and TRBJ1-5, with D tentatively TRBD1 (6 bases). The CDR3 is 14 residues long. Germline V gene sequence: CDR1 MGHDK, CDR2 SYGVNS. V was pared by 1 base and J by 6 bases, with 10 bases between. The CDR3 protein is CASSEWGGGQPQHF. Here the CDR3 DNA reads TGTGCCAGCAGTGAATGGGGGGGCGGTCAGCCCCAGCATTTT.

This clone has only a few counts. The genes are TRBV28 and TRBJ1-1; 12 bases map to TRBD1. Germline V gene sequence: CDR1 MDHEN, CDR2 SYDVKM. The CDR3 has 15 residues. Losses at the gene ends were 6 bases for V and 6 bases for J; bases not matched to a gene: 8. For the CDR3, the DNA is TGTGCCAGCAGCTCCCCCAGGGACAGGGGGCCTGAAGCTTTCTTT. It codes for CASSSPRDRGPEAFF.

The rearrangement links TRBV6-5 to TRBJ1-1; possibly TRBD1 for D (5 bases). The germline V gene encodes CDR1 MNHEY and CDR2 SVGAGI. The germline V and J ends were trimmed by 5 bases and 2 bases, with 9 bases remaining between them. This CDR3 region has 13 residues. CDR3 bases: TGTGCCAGCAGTGGGACCCCCAACACTGAAGCTTTCTTT. This codes for CASSGTPNTEAFF.

The chain couples TRBV7-7 to TRBJ1-6; possible D gene TRBD1, 5 bases. CDR3 length equals 16 residues. Germline V gene lookup returns CDR1 SSHAT and CDR2 FNYEAQ (reference sequence). V dropped 5 bases and J dropped 6 bases, with 17 bases sitting between them. CDR3 coding DNA: TGTGCCAGCAGCCAACTTCCTGGTCAGGGTAATTCACCCCTCCACTTT. Protein product: CASSQLPGQGNSPLHF.

In this sample, this clone turned up a few times. This chain connects TRBV18 to TRBJ2-2, with D hard to call. V lost 1 base and J 1 base, leaving 1 base between the germline ends. Per the germline V gene, CDR1 is KGHSH and CDR2 is LQKENI. The CDR3 has 13 amino acids. This CDR3 reads CASSPRNTGELFF. The CDR3 nucleotides read TGTGCCAGCTCACCACGGAACACCGGGGAGCTGTTTTTT.